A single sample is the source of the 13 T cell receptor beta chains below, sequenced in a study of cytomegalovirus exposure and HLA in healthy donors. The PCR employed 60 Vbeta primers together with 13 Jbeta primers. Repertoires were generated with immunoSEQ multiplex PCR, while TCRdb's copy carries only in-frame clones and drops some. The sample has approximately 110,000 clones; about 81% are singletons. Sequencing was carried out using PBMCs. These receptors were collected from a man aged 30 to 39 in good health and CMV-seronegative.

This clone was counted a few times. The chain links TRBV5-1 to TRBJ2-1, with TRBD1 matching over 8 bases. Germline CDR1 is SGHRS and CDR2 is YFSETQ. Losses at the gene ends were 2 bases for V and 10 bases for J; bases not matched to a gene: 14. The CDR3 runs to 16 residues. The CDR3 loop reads CASSFQGSGQGGEQFF. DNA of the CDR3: TGCGCCAGCAGCTTCCAGGGCAGCGGACAGGGTGGAGAGCAGTTCTTC. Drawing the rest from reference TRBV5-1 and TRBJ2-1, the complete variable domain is KAGVTQTPRYLIKTRGQQVTLSCSPISGHRSVSWYQQTPGQGLQFLFEYFSETQRNKGNFPGRFSGRQFSNSRSEMNVSTLELGDSALYLCASSFQGSGQGGEQFFGPGTRLTVL.

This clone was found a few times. In nucleotides, the CDR3 is TGTGCCAGCAGTCTAGGACAGGGCTTTCGCTACGAGCAGTACTTC. Translation: CASSLGQGFRYEQYF. J is TRBJ2-7 and V is TRBV6-5, with 8 bases that match TRBD1. The germline gives CDR1 MNHEY, CDR2 SVGAGI. The V gene end was trimmed by 5 bases and the J gene end by 3 bases; junction bases not matched to a gene: 9. The CDR3 has 15 amino acids.

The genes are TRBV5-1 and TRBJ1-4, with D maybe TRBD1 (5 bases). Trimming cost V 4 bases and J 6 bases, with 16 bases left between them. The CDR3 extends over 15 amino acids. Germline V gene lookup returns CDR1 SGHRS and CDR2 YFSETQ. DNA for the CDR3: TGCGCCAGCAGCGCCCTGACAGCGGGGGATGAAAAACTGTTTTTT. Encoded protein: CASSALTAGDEKLFF.

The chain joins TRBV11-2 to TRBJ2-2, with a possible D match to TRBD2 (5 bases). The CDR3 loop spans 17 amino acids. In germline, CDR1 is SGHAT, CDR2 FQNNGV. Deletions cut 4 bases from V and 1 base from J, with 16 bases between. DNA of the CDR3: TGTGCCAGCAGCTCCTGGACGGGGTGGGGGAACACCGGGGAGCTGTTTTTT. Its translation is CASSSWTGWGNTGELFF.

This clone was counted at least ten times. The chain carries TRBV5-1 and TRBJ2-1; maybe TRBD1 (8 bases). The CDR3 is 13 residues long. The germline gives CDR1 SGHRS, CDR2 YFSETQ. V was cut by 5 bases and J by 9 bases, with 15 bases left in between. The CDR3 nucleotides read TGCGCCAGCAGGGCAGGGGGCGGGAGTGAGCAGTTCTTC. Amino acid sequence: CASRAGGGSEQFF.

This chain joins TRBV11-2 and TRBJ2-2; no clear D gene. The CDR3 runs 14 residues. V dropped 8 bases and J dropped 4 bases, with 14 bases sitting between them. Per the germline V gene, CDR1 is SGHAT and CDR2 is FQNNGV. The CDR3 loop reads CASHQDRATGELFF. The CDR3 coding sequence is TGTGCCAGCCACCAAGATAGAGCCACCGGGGAGCTGTTTTTT.

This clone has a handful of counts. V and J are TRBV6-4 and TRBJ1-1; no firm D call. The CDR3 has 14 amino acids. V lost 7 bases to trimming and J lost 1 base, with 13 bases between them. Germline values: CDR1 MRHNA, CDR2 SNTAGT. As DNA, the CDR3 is TGTGCCAGCAAAGCCTCAGAGGGGAACACTGAAGCTTTCTTT. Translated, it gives CASKASEGNTEAFF.

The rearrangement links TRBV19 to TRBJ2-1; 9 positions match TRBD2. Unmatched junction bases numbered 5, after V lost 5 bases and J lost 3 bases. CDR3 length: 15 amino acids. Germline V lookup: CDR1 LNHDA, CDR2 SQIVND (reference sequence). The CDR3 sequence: CASSSGLAFYNEQFF. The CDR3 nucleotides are TGTGCCAGTAGTTCGGGACTAGCCTTCTACAATGAGCAGTTCTTC.

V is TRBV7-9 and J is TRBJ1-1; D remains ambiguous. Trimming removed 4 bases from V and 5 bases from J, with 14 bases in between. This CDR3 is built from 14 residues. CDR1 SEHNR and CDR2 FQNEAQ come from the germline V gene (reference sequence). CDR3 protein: CASSSNSVVTEAFF. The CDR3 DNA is TGTGCCAGCAGCTCAAACTCGGTGGTGACTGAAGCTTTCTTT.

CDR3 in DNA: TGTGCCAGCAGTTATTCGGGGGGAGAAAAACTGTTTTTT. Translating gives CASSYSGGEKLFF. The chain recombines TRBV28 with TRBJ1-4; possible D gene TRBD1, 5 bases. V was pared by 4 bases and J by 8 bases, with 11 bases between. CDR3 length equals 13 residues. Looked up from germline, CDR1 is MDHEN and CDR2 is SYDVKM.

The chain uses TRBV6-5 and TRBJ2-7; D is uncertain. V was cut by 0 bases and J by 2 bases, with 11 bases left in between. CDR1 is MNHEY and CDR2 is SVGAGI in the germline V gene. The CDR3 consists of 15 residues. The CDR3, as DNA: TGTGCCAGCAGTTACTCTTCCGTCCTTGCCTACGAGCAGTACTTC. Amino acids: CASSYSSVLAYEQYF.

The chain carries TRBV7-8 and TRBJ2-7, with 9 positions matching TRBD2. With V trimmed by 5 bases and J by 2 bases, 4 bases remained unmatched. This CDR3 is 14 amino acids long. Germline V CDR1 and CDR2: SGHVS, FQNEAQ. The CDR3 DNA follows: TGTGCCAGCAGCCGGAGCGGGGGGACCTACGAGCAGTACTTC. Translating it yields CASSRSGGTYEQYF.

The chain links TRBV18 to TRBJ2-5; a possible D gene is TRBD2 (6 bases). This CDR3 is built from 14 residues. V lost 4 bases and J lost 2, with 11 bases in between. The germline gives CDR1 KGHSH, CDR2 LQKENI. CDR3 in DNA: TGTGCCAGCTCACTAGGGACTGCACAAGAGACCCAGTACTTC. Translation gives CASSLGTAQETQYF.